This T cell receptor (beta chain) originates from a study of blood T cell repertoires in COVID-19 (TCRdb year 2020). Regarding the study in general: Samples covering the acute and convalescent phases of COVID-19 were provided by collaborators in the United States, Italy and Spain. The material from the prospective study consisted of cDNA or gDNA derived from T cells, B-cell-depleted T cells, or PBMCs. The dataset comprised deeply sampled blood TCRbeta repertoires from subjects exposed to, actively infected with, or recovered from COVID-19. The repertoires were made available in a free public database intended to serve as a resource for research on the immune response to SARS-CoV-2. Samples were obtained from the ongoing ImmuneRACE study (first 160 participants) and from 1,254 subjects provided by 6 global collaborators. The sample metadata nearly always contained a de-identified subject ID, COVID-19 status, age in years and sex. Where HLA class I and class II types were available, the types were taken from metadata supplied by the sample provider, not from assay-based typing. General conclusions and limits of the study: Clinical and demographic metadata were provided uncurated, with the amount varying by source and participant.

In the case of this clone: Its antigen is currently not known. No base quality information exists; no much larger clone differs at one position.

The immunoSEQ Assay, a bias-controlled multiplex PCR, was used to amplify TCRbeta CDR3 regions from genomic DNA. The published analysis was carried out like this. The number of nucleated cells in each sample was estimated from the amplification of reference gene primers within the assay. To quantify the absolute abundance of each unique TCRbeta CDR3 rearrangement, sequence reads were collapsed and filtered. For each sample, productive Simpson clonality was calculated as the square root of Simpson's diversity index across productive rearrangements. TCRdb provides this immuneACCESS table in a form limited to in-frame rearrangements. Some clones are lacking; in checked studies, under half of them reflect an unresolved V gene, and why the rest are absent is not known. D and trimming were read from the DNA, whereas the V and J calls and clone size are those reported in that table. The sample table contains fewer than 250,000 clones; only one count was recorded for 86% of them. Approximately 2.1% of the sample belongs to the ten largest clones.

Participants in the prospective study were enrolled through a virtual design, were aged about 18 to 89 years, and lived in fewer than 30 United States geographic areas. In the prospective study, participants were assigned to cohorts based on the clinical history participants reported in a screening survey and a study questionnaire. Recovered participants in ImmuneRACE Cohort 3 were defined by two consecutive negative NP/OP PCR tests, clearance by a healthcare professional, or resolution of symptoms. Each participant in the prospective study had whole blood, serum and a nasopharyngeal or oropharyngeal swab collected by mobile phlebotomists. Over a roughly 2-month period, participants in the prospective study had the option of providing additional blood draws and questionnaires. Before DNA extraction, prospective study blood samples were shipped either frozen or at room temperature. The material sequenced was PBMCs or T cells enriched from blood (not recorded which). This TCR was sampled from a woman between 50 and 59 years old who had recovered from COVID-19.

The CDR3 sequence is CSVEDRSSGRMAYEQYF. The DNA sequence is TGCAGCGTTGAAGATCGGAGTAGCGGGAGAATGGCCTACGAGCAGTACTTC. In this chain, TRBV29-1 is recombined with TRBJ2-7; the central 9 bases match TRBD2. V loses 0 bases at its end and J loses 2 bases; junction bases beyond the gene matches: 11. CDR1 and CDR2 were assigned from the germline V gene as SQVTM and ANQGSEA. Its CDR3 holds 17 amino acids, cysteine through phenylalanine. Only the CDR3 region is kept as DNA, spanning 51 bases read in frame from base 1.